The rows below give T cell receptor beta chains drawn from one sample of a study of technical replicates of blood from a handful of donors. TCRdb's copy holds only in-frame clones and misses some; the assay was immunoSEQ multiplex PCR. The table records around 70,000 clones, approximately 94% of them present only once. The specimen was T cells isolated from PBMCs. All receptors come from a human donor in good health. The CDR3 runs from the conserved cysteine through the conserved F or W. D genes are given only for firm matches. Size values are once, few and many counts, or a class for expanded clones, and some rows have none.

V	D	length	size	J	CDR3	DNA
TRBV7-9	NA	15	NA	TRBJ1-6	CASSSTGDYNSPLHF	TGTGCCAGCAGCTCTACGGGAGACTATAATTCACCCCTCCACTTT
TRBV7-2	NA	16	NA	TRBJ1-1	CASSPIPFGGNTEAFF	TGTGCCAGCAGCCCCATCCCCTTCGGGGGGAACACTGAAGCTTTCTTT
TRBV10-3	TRBD1	13	NA	TRBJ1-3	CAITGQGRNTIYF	TGTGCCATTACGGGACAGGGACGAAACACCATATATTTT
TRBV5-6	TRBD1	14	NA	TRBJ2-7	CASSETGGPYEQYF	TGTGCCAGCAGCGAAACAGGGGGCCCCTACGAGCAGTACTTC
TRBV2	NA	10	NA	TRBJ2-2	CASSFGELFF	TGTGCCAGCTCTTTCGGGGAGCTGTTTTTT
TRBV19	TRBD1	15	NA	TRBJ1-4	CASSTGTAGNEKLFF	TGTGCCAGTAGTACTGGGACAGCTGGTAATGAAAAACTGTTTTTT
TRBV28	TRBD1	14	few	TRBJ1-5	CASSFTRGRQPQHF	TGTGCCAGCAGTTTTACCAGGGGGAGGCAGCCCCAGCATTTT
TRBV5-1	TRBD1	16	NA	TRBJ2-5	CASSLSTGTGTETQYF	TGCGCCAGCAGCTTATCGACCGGGACAGGGACAGAGACCCAGTACTTC
TRBV19	TRBD1	15	NA	TRBJ1-3	CASSVQGASGNTIYF	TGTGCCAGTAGTGTACAGGGGGCGTCTGGAAACACCATATATTTT
TRBV19	TRBD1	13	NA	TRBJ1-1	CASGWTGVTEAFF	TGTGCCAGTGGATGGACAGGGGTGACTGAAGCTTTCTTT
TRBV27	NA	13	NA	TRBJ2-6	CASSLAGANVLTF	TGTGCCAGCAGTCTCGCTGGGGCCAACGTCCTGACTTTC
TRBV29-1	NA	14	NA	TRBJ1-1	CSVEGGPAWGEAFF	TGCAGCGTTGAGGGGGGACCAGCCTGGGGTGAAGCTTTCTTT
TRBV11-2	TRBD1	15	NA	TRBJ2-7	CASRFGTGVTYEQYF	TGTGCCAGCAGGTTTGGGACAGGGGTGACCTACGAGCAGTACTTC
TRBV6-6	NA	13	NA	TRBJ2-7	CASREGQSYEQYF	TGTGCCAGCAGGGAGGGACAGTCCTACGAGCAGTACTTC
TRBV27	TRBD2	16	once	TRBJ2-7	CASVSRWREGPHEQYF	TGTGCCAGCGTGAGCCGGTGGCGGGAGGGGCCCCACGAGCAGTACTTC
TRBV30	TRBD1	13	NA	TRBJ1-1	CAWSWTGSEEAFF	TGTGCCTGGAGCTGGACAGGTTCGGAAGAAGCTTTCTTT
TRBV19	NA	13	NA	TRBJ2-7	CASSLQGRYEQYF	TGTGCCAGTAGTCTACAGGGTCGGTACGAGCAGTACTTC
TRBV2	TRBD1	14	NA	TRBJ2-3	CASSGQGPPDTQYF	TGTGCCAGCTCGGGACAGGGTCCTCCAGATACGCAGTATTTT
TRBV27	TRBD2	14	NA	TRBJ2-1	CASSPGLAPNEQFF	TGTGCCAGCAGTCCCGGACTAGCGCCCAATGAGCAGTTCTTC
TRBV5-4	TRBD1	15	NA	TRBJ1-1	CASSQGTGLNTEAFF	TGTGCCAGCAGCCAGGGGACAGGGCTGAACACTGAAGCTTTCTTT
TRBV10-3	NA	12	few	TRBJ1-1	CAISTTGLEAFF	TGTGCCATCAGTACGACAGGACTTGAAGCTTTCTTT
TRBV10-3	NA	14	NA	TRBJ2-1	CAISAGTAYNEQFF	TGTGCCATCAGTGCCGGGACTGCTTACAATGAGCAGTTCTTC
TRBV10-1	TRBD1	15	NA	TRBJ2-3	CASSEIRDRGDTQYF	TGCGCCAGCAGTGAGATACGGGACAGGGGGGATACGCAGTATTTT
TRBV6-5	TRBD1	12	NA	TRBJ2-1	CASSQGVSRQFF	TGTGCCAGCAGTCAGGGGGTTTCGAGGCAGTTCTTC
TRBV6-1	TRBD2	13	NA	TRBJ2-7	CASSLAGGHEQYF	TGTGCCAGCAGTCTAGCGGGAGGGCACGAGCAGTACTTC
TRBV5-6	NA	13	NA	TRBJ2-3	CASSLGGTDTQYF	TGTGCCAGCAGCTTGGGAGGCACAGATACGCAGTATTTT
TRBV25-1	TRBD1	15	NA	TRBJ2-7	CASSERQGVVYEQYF	TGTGCCAGCAGTGAAAGACAGGGGGTAGTATACGAGCAGTACTTC
TRBV6-5	NA	11	NA	TRBJ2-1	CASSRLNEQFF	TGTGCCAGCAGTCGTCTCAATGAGCAGTTCTTC
TRBV9	NA	12	once	TRBJ1-2	CASSVPRGEATF	TGTGCCAGCAGCGTGCCCAGGGGTGAGGCCACCTTC
TRBV30	NA	14	NA	TRBJ1-1	CAWSRTYRDTEAFF	TGTGCCTGGAGTAGGACCTACAGGGACACTGAAGCTTTCTTT
TRBV19	TRBD1	14	NA	TRBJ2-7	CASSWTGGSYEQYF	TGTGCCAGTAGTTGGACAGGGGGCTCCTACGAGCAGTACTTC
TRBV20-1	NA	11	NA	TRBJ2-7	CSARLRDEQYF	TGCAGTGCTAGGCTTCGCGACGAGCAGTACTTC
TRBV30	TRBD2	18	NA	TRBJ2-4	CAMRGGLGTRLAKNIQYF	TGTGCCATGAGAGGGGGACTAGGAACGCGGCTAGCCAAAAACATTCAGTACTTC
TRBV6-4	NA	13	NA	TRBJ2-5	CASSEVRGETQYF	TGTGCCAGCAGTGAGGTCAGGGGTGAGACCCAGTACTTC
TRBV9	TRBD1	18	once	TRBJ1-1	CASSVSVGGQTMNTEAFF	TGTGCCAGCAGCGTATCAGTAGGGGGACAGACAATGAACACTGAAGCTTTCTTT
TRBV4-1	NA	15	NA	TRBJ2-7	CASSQSPSALREQYF	TGCGCCAGCAGCCAATCCCCCAGCGCCTTACGGGAGCAGTACTTC
TRBV7-9	TRBD1	15	once	TRBJ1-5	CASSLGQASNQPQHF	TGTGCCAGCAGCTTGGGACAGGCAAGCAATCAGCCCCAGCATTTT
TRBV15	NA	13	NA	TRBJ2-1	CATSRDQGYEQFF	TGTGCCACCAGCAGAGACCAGGGCTATGAGCAGTTCTTC
TRBV6-1	TRBD2	13	NA	TRBJ2-1	CASGTSGNNEQFF	TGTGCCAGCGGGACTAGCGGGAACAATGAGCAGTTCTTC
TRBV6-4	NA	15	NA	TRBJ2-7	CASSGTDGRWYEQYF	TGTGCCAGCAGTGGTACCGATGGGCGATGGTACGAGCAGTACTTC